One sample yielded the 32 T cell receptor beta chains listed below, sequenced in a study of T cell responses to AZD1222 COVID-19 vaccine. Produced via immunoSEQ multiplex PCR; TCRdb's table is partial and in-frame only. The sample lists some 150,000 clones, approximately 93% occurring once. This specimen was peripheral blood, taken on day 0 of MenACWY control vaccination. The receptors shown here come from an adult in good health.

J is TRBJ2-3 and V is TRBV5-1; TRBD2 might be the D (5 bases). This CDR3 comprises 14 residues. Germline CDR1 SGHRS, CDR2 YFSETQ. V was cut by 4 bases and J by 0 bases, with 9 bases left in between. The CDR3 region is CASSAGSSTDTQYF. The CDR3 DNA reads TGCGCCAGCAGCGCGGGTTCTAGCACAGATACGCAGTATTTT. Full variable domain (outside the CDR3, taken from reference TRBV5-1 and TRBJ2-3): KAGVTQTPRYLIKTRGQQVTLSCSPISGHRSVSWYQQTPGQGLQFLFEYFSETQRNKGNFPGRFSGRQFSNSRSEMNVSTLELGDSALYLCASSAGSSTDTQYFGPGTRLTVL.

The chain uses TRBV5-6 and TRBJ2-7, with 8 bases lining up with TRBD1. Trimming removed 4 bases from V and 2 bases from J; junction bases left unmatched: 5. This CDR3 has 14 residues. Germline CDR1 and CDR2: SGHDT and YYEEEE. The CDR3 DNA follows: TGTGCCAGCAGCCGCGACAGGGGCACCTACGAGCAGTACTTC. This gives the protein CASSRDRGTYEQYF.

The chain carries TRBV9 and TRBJ1-6; 8 nucleotides align to TRBD1. Per the germline V gene, CDR1 is SGDLS and CDR2 is YYNGEE. V was clipped by 4 bases and J by 11 bases; unmatched bases: 11. The CDR3 extends over 15 amino acids. The CDR3 nucleotides read TGTGCCAGCAGCCTCCGACAGGGGCCATCAGCACCCCTCCACTTT. Encoded protein: CASSLRQGPSAPLHF. The full variable domain, rest sourced from reference TRBV9 and TRBJ1-6, is DSGVTQTPKHLITATGQRVTLRCSPRSGDLSVYWYQQSLDQGLQFLIQYYNGEERAKGNILERFSAQQFPDLHSELNLSSLELGDSALYFCASSLRQGPSAPLHFGNGTRLTVT.

This clone was observed a handful of times. CDR3 bases: TGCAGCGCCATGCTAGCGGTACAAGAGACCCAGTACTTC. Protein product: CSAMLAVQETQYF. The chain employs TRBV29-1 and TRBJ2-5; TRBD2 matches 7 bases. The germline V gene has CDR1 SQVTM and CDR2 ANQGSEA. CDR3 size: 13 residues. The V gene end was trimmed by 7 bases and the J gene end by 2 bases; junction bases not matched to a gene: 7.

The rearrangement links TRBV28 to TRBJ2-7; D uncertain. Looked up from germline, CDR1 is MDHEN and CDR2 is SYDVKM. The V and J ends lost 7 bases and 3 bases respectively, with 7 bases between them. The CDR3 length is 11 residues. This CDR3 reads CASTQRYEQYF. The CDR3 nucleotides are TGTGCCAGCACACAGCGCTACGAGCAGTACTTC.

The rearrangement uses TRBV2 and TRBJ1-1, with D unresolved. CDR3 length: 13 residues. The germline V gene has CDR1 SNHLY and CDR2 FYNNEI. Trimming took off 2 bases at V and 1 base at J, with 5 bases between the two ends. The CDR3 loop is CASSEQRNTEAFF. The DNA for the CDR3 is TGTGCCAGCAGTGAACAAAGGAACACTGAAGCTTTCTTT.

The gene calls are TRBV5-1 and TRBJ2-4; D gene uncertain. Trimming stripped 5 bases from V and 5 bases from J, with 17 bases between. This CDR3 has 15 residues. Germline V gives CDR1 SGHRS, CDR2 YFSETQ. This CDR3 is CASRWTIGGENIQYF. Written as DNA, the CDR3 is TGCGCCAGCAGGTGGACCATTGGTGGCGAAAACATTCAGTACTTC.

This clone was picked up a small number of times. Written as DNA, the CDR3 is TGCGCCAGCAGCTTCTCGCTGGGCTCCTACAATGAGCAGTTCTTC. The encoded protein is CASSFSLGSYNEQFF. The rearrangement uses TRBV5-1 and TRBJ2-1; D remains unclear. Germline V lookup: CDR1 SGHRS, CDR2 YFSETQ. The CDR3 has 15 amino acids. The germline V and J ends were trimmed by 2 bases and 0 bases, with 9 bases remaining between them.

This clone occurred once. The chain has TRBV15 and TRBJ2-2; no definite D call. There are 13 residues in the CDR3. Germline assignment: CDR1 LNHNV and CDR2 YYDKDF (reference sequence). Trimming stripped 0 bases from V and 6 bases from J, with 5 bases between. CDR3 residues: CATSRDLAGELFF. The CDR3, as DNA: TGTGCCACCAGCAGAGATCTGGCCGGGGAGCTGTTTTTT.

This chain links TRBV29-1 with TRBJ1-5; maybe TRBD1 (5 bases). The CDR3 totals 14 residues. In germline, CDR1 is SQVTM, CDR2 ANQGSEA. Trimming shortened V by 6 bases and J by 7 bases, and 19 bases separated the two germline ends. CDR3 sequence reads: CSVRVGGVDQPQHF. CDR3 nucleotide sequence: TGCAGCGTGAGGGTCGGGGGGGTGGACCAGCCCCAGCATTTT.

J is TRBJ2-3 and V is TRBV5-1; TRBD1 matches at 8 bases. CDR1 is SGHRS, CDR2 YFSETQ, per germline. The CDR3 has 17 amino acids. Trimming at V came to 7 bases and at J to 4 bases, leaving 17 bases not matched to a gene. The CDR3 nucleotides are TGCGCCAGCGGCGTTACCTCAGGGGGCGTTGTGCCAGATACGCAGTATTTT. It translates to CASGVTSGGVVPDTQYF.

V is TRBV4-1 and J is TRBJ2-7; 12 positions agree with TRBD2. V was clipped by 3 bases and J by 5 bases; unmatched bases: 5. The CDR3 consists of 15 residues. Germline lookup yields CDR1 MGHRA and CDR2 YSYEKL. CDR3 DNA sequence: TGCGCCAGCAGCCACCGGACTAGCGGGATTGACGAGCAGTACTTC. Translated: CASSHRTSGIDEQYF.

The chain carries TRBV9 and TRBJ2-7; D ambiguous. This CDR3 has 14 amino acids. V gave up 1 base and J gave up 1 base, with 9 bases separating them. Germline CDR1 and CDR2: SGDLS and YYNGEE. The CDR3 here is CASSVRADSYEQYF. CDR3 sequence (DNA): TGTGCCAGCAGCGTAAGGGCAGATTCCTACGAGCAGTACTTC.

The chain couples TRBV12-3 or TRBV12-4 to TRBJ2-1; no clear D gene. The CDR3 is 12 amino acids. Trimming cost V 2 bases and J 1 base, with 0 bases left between them. The CDR3 spells CASSLSYNEQFF. The CDR3 nucleotides are TGTGCCAGCAGTTTATCCTACAATGAGCAGTTCTTC.

This chain joins TRBV13 and TRBJ1-1; D remains ambiguous. Germline V lookup: CDR1 PRHDT, CDR2 FYEKMQ (reference sequence). The V end lost 0 bases, the J end lost 2 bases, and 10 bases lay between the germline ends. This CDR3 contains 15 residues. The chain's CDR3 is CASSLGHPPNTEAFF. DNA of the CDR3: TGTGCCAGCAGCTTAGGACATCCCCCTAACACTGAAGCTTTCTTT.

The chain recombines TRBV13 with TRBJ1-1; D perhaps matches TRBD1 (6 bases). The CDR3 runs 13 residues. V was shortened by 5 bases and J by 4 bases, with 11 bases between the two germline ends. Germline V CDR1 and CDR2: PRHDT, FYEKMQ (reference sequence). The CDR3 is CASSRTGSTEAFF. The CDR3 DNA reads TGTGCCAGCAGCCGAACAGGGTCCACTGAAGCTTTCTTT.

The chain uses TRBV7-7 and TRBJ1-1; no firm D call. With 5 bases removed from V and 2 bases from J, the gap between germline ends came to 9 bases. The CDR3 contains 13 residues. Germline V gene data show CDR1 as SSHAT and CDR2 as FNYEAQ (reference sequence). CDR3 DNA: TGTGCCAGCAGCGCAAACCCTAACACTGAAGCTTTCTTT. The encoded protein is CASSANPNTEAFF.

This clone is a singleton in its sample. V usage is TRBV5-5 and J usage is TRBJ1-2, with D unresolved. In germline, CDR1 is SGHKS, CDR2 YYEKEE (reference sequence). The CDR3 length is 14 residues. With 3 bases removed from V and 4 bases from J, the gap between germline ends came to 13 bases. DNA for the CDR3: TGTGCCAGCAGCTCGATTCCTGAGGGCTATGGCTACACCTTC. It is translated as CASSSIPEGYGYTF.

This rearrangement joins TRBV19 to TRBJ1-3; no clear D. Between the trimmed V and J ends, which lost 3 bases and 0 bases, there was a span of 9 bases. The length of the CDR3 is 15 residues. Germline V gives CDR1 LNHDA, CDR2 SQIVND (reference sequence). The CDR3 region has the DNA TGTGCCAGTAGTATTGGCAGGAGCTCTGGAAACACCATATATTTT. Amino acid sequence: CASSIGRSSGNTIYF. Combining the CDR3 with reference TRBV19 and TRBJ1-3 gives the whole variable domain DGGITQSPKYLFRKEGQNVTLSCEQNLNHDAMYWYRQDPGQGLRLIYYSQIVNDFQKGDIAEGYSVSREKKESFPLTVTSAQKNPTAFYLCASSIGRSSGNTIYFGEGSWLTVV.

V usage is TRBV7-9 and J usage is TRBJ1-2; a weak D match, TRBD1 (5 bases). Germline lookup yields CDR1 SEHNR and CDR2 FQNEAQ (reference sequence). V was clipped by 1 base and J by 8 bases, with 11 bases between them. CDR3 length: 13 amino acids. The CDR3 nucleotides read TGTGCCAGCAGCTTAGTGTCCGAGGGGGGCTACACCTTC. Translated, it gives CASSLVSEGGYTF. Based on the CDR3 plus reference TRBV7-9 and TRBJ1-2, the full variable domain is DTGVSQNPRHKITKRGQNVTFRCDPISEHNRLYWYRQTLGQGPEFLTYFQNEAQLEKSRLLSDRFSAERPKGSFSTLEIQRTEQGDSAMYLCASSLVSEGGYTFGSGTRLTVV.

This clone has a handful of counts. V is TRBV2 and J is TRBJ1-6; 9 bases fit TRBD1. The germline V gene encodes CDR1 SNHLY and CDR2 FYNNEI. This CDR3 spans 15 amino acids. Trimming took 4 bases from V and 8 from J; bases not matched to a gene: 6. In nucleotides, the CDR3 is TGTGCCAGCAGTGCACAGGGGGCCTGGGATTCACCCCTCCACTTT. Encoded protein: CASSAQGAWDSPLHF.

The V gene is TRBV5-4, the J gene TRBJ2-1; TRBD2 aligns across 12 bases. The CDR3 is 16 amino acids. After removal of 0 bases from V and 7 bases from J, the junction contained 5 bases not matched to a gene. Germline V CDR1 and CDR2: SGHNT, YYREEE (reference sequence). CDR3 residues: CASSLVLAGGLNEQFF. The DNA of the CDR3 is TGTGCCAGCAGCTTGGTTCTAGCGGGAGGGCTAAATGAGCAGTTCTTC.

This clone was detected a few times. The J gene is TRBJ1-5, the V gene TRBV19, with D perhaps TRBD1 (6 bases). The CDR3 sequence is 15 residues long. Germline CDR1 LNHDA, CDR2 SQIVND (reference sequence). V shed 5 bases and J shed 0 bases, with 11 bases lying between them. This CDR3 is CASSVNRDSNQPQHF. CDR3 DNA sequence: TGTGCCAGTAGTGTAAACAGGGATAGCAATCAGCCCCAGCATTTT.

V is TRBV6-4 and J is TRBJ1-1; 9 positions agree with TRBD1. The CDR3 extends over 16 amino acids. V shed 6 bases and J 2 bases; nucleotides not matched to a gene: 10. CDR1 MRHNA and CDR2 SNTAGT come from the germline V gene. The CDR3 loop reads CASRQQGARDNTEAFF. The DNA for the CDR3 is TGTGCCAGCAGACAACAGGGGGCGCGGGACAACACTGAAGCTTTCTTT.

This sequence joins TRBV10-2 and TRBJ1-5; maybe TRBD1 (5 bases). Germline V gene data show CDR1 as WSHSY and CDR2 as SAAADI. V was shortened by 6 bases and J by 0 bases, with 12 bases between the two germline ends. This CDR3 is built from 15 residues. In DNA form, the CDR3 reads TGCGCCAGCAGGGGGACTGAGACTAGCAATCAGCCCCAGCATTTT. This gives the protein CASRGTETSNQPQHF.

The chain uses TRBV7-2 and TRBJ1-1; TRBD1 matches at 9 bases. V was pared by 5 bases and J by 5 bases, with 12 bases of the junction left unmatched. CDR1 is SGHTA and CDR2 is FQGNSA in the germline V gene. The CDR3 covers 16 residues. The CDR3 protein is CASSRDRTGERTEAFF. The CDR3 DNA follows: TGTGCCAGCAGCCGGGACCGGACAGGGGAAAGGACTGAAGCTTTCTTT. Looking up the rest from reference TRBV7-2 and TRBJ1-1 gives the full variable domain: GAGVSQSPSNKVTEKGKDVELRCDPISGHTALYWYRQSLGQGLEFLIYFQGNSAPDKSGLPSDRFSAERTGGSVSTLTIQRTQQEDSAVYLCASSRDRTGERTEAFFGQGTRLTVV.

V usage is TRBV7-2 and J usage is TRBJ2-3; D perhaps matches TRBD2 (6 bases). The length of the CDR3 is 13 residues. The V gene lost 3 bases and the J gene lost 10 bases, with 14 bases spanning the gap. CDR1 and CDR2 from the germline V gene are SGHTA and FQGNSA. DNA of the CDR3: TGTGCCAGCAGCTTGGGGACTCCGAATCCGCAGTATTTT. It codes for CASSLGTPNPQYF.

This clone was counted a single time. J is TRBJ1-5 and V is TRBV28; 8 bases agree with TRBD1. Germline V gene data show CDR1 as MDHEN and CDR2 as SYDVKM. Trimming took 6 bases from V and 5 from J; bases not matched to a gene: 6. This CDR3 comprises 14 residues. The CDR3 DNA is TGTGCCAGCAGGAACGGACAGGGCGATCAGCCCCAGCATTTT. Its protein is CASRNGQGDQPQHF.

The chain carries TRBV4-1 and TRBJ2-7; no clear D. The CDR3 spans 15 residues. Germline V gives CDR1 MGHRA, CDR2 YSYEKL. V lost 0 bases to trimming and J lost 2 bases, with 11 bases between them. The CDR3 loop reads CASSQETDSAYEQYF. CDR3 in DNA: TGCGCCAGCAGCCAAGAGACGGATTCTGCCTACGAGCAGTACTTC.

The chain recombines TRBV6-6 with TRBJ2-3, with 10 bases matching TRBD2. This CDR3 comprises 16 residues. V was clipped by 6 bases and J by 2 bases; unmatched bases: 8. The germline gives CDR1 MNHNY, CDR2 SVGAGI (reference sequence). The CDR3 bases are TGTGCCAGCAGCCCCGGACTAGCGGAGACCACAGATACGCAGTATTTT. Its protein is CASSPGLAETTDTQYF.

This clone was detected once. V is TRBV19 and J is TRBJ1-2; D remains unclear. Per the germline V gene, CDR1 is LNHDA and CDR2 is SQIVND (reference sequence). V lost 3 bases to trimming and J lost 6 bases, with 11 bases between them. The CDR3 contains 13 residues. CDR3 in amino acids: CASSIVLKNGYTF. CDR3 in DNA: TGTGCCAGTAGTATCGTCCTCAAGAATGGCTACACCTTC.

This chain connects TRBV6-5 to TRBJ1-3, with D uncertain. The germline CDR1 and CDR2 sequences are MNHEY and SVGAGI. Trimming stripped 0 bases from V and 7 bases from J, with 7 bases between. The CDR3 totals 13 residues. The CDR3 here is CASSYSKENTIYF. The CDR3 DNA reads TGTGCCAGCAGTTACTCGAAGGAGAACACCATATATTTT.